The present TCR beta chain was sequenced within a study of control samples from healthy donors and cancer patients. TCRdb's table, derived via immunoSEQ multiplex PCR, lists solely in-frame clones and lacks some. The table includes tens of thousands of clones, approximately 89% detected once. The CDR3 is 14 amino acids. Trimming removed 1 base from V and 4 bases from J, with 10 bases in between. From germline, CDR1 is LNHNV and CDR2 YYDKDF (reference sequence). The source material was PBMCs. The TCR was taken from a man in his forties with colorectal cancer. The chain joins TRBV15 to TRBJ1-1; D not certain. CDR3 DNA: TGTGCCACCAGCAGAGCCTACCGGCCCACTGAAGCTTTCTTT. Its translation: CATSRAYRPTEAFF.